One and the same sample provided the 6 T cell receptor beta chains below, sequenced in a study of shared clonotypes between healthy human individuals. Assay: immunoSEQ multiplex PCR; the TCRdb copy retains only in-frame clones and omits some. The sample records around 1.6 million clones, 95% to 99% being singletons. The source material was naive CD4+ T cells sorted from blood. Subset noted: CD45RA+ positively selected. The receptors originated from a man in his thirties or forties in good health.

J is TRBJ2-1 and V is TRBV10-3; TRBD2 aligns across 11 bases. J gave up 9 bases and V 6 bases, and 7 bases lay outside the gene matches. Germline V lookup: CDR1 ENHRY, CDR2 SYGVKD. This CDR3 comprises 14 residues. This CDR3 is CAIRTSGIVGEQFF. The CDR3 DNA is TGTGCCATCAGGACTAGCGGGATAGTTGGTGAGCAGTTCTTC.

The chain combines TRBV7-2 with TRBJ2-7, with unresolved D. The ends were cut back, 3 bases at V and 2 bases at J, with 11 bases in the middle. The CDR3 runs 14 residues. Germline V gene lookup returns CDR1 SGHTA and CDR2 FQGNSA. This CDR3 is CASSLQPDTYEQYF. CDR3 DNA sequence: TGTGCCAGCAGCTTGCAACCTGATACCTACGAGCAGTACTTC.

J is TRBJ2-5 and V is TRBV18; D unresolved. The length of the CDR3 is 11 residues. In germline, CDR1 is KGHSH, CDR2 LQKENI. The V end lost 5 bases, the J end lost 5 bases, and 6 bases lay between the germline ends. The CDR3 DNA sequence: TGTGCCAGCTCATCAGTGGAGACCCAGTACTTC. It is translated as CASSSVETQYF.

This clone was counted a single time. The rearrangement joins TRBV6-5 to TRBJ1-3; D not certain. The germline V gene has CDR1 MNHEY and CDR2 SVGAGI. V lost 4 bases, J lost 2 bases, and 12 bases lay in between. This CDR3 comprises 15 residues. CDR3 sequence (DNA): TGTGCCAGCAGTTCATTGCTCGGGGCTGGAAACACCATATATTTT. Protein: CASSSLLGAGNTIYF.

The genes are TRBV30 and TRBJ1-4; weak D call: TRBD1 (6 bases). Trimming removed 0 bases from V and 0 bases from J, with 8 bases in between. This CDR3 spans 15 amino acids. CDR1 is GTSNPN, CDR2 SVGIG, per germline (reference sequence). Here the CDR3 DNA reads TGTGCCTGGAGTGTAAAGGGGGCAACTAATGAAAAACTGTTTTTT. It translates to CAWSVKGATNEKLFF.

The rearrangement uses TRBV7-2 and TRBJ2-7, with D uncertain. The germline V and J ends were trimmed by 1 base and 2 bases, with 12 bases remaining between them. The germline V gene has CDR1 SGHTA and CDR2 FQGNSA. The CDR3 covers 15 residues. The CDR3 region is CASSLGYAITYEQYF. As DNA, the CDR3 is TGTGCCAGCAGCTTAGGCTACGCTATAACCTACGAGCAGTACTTC.